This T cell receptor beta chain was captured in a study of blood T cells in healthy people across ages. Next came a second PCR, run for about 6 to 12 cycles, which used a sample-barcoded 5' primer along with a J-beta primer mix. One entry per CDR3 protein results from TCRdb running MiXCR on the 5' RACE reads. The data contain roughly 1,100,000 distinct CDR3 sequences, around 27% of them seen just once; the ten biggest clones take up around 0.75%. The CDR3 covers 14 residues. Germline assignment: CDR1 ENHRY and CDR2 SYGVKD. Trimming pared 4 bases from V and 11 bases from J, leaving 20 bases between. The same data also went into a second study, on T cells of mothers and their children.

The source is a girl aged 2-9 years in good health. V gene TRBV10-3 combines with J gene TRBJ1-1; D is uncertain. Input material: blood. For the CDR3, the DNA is TGTGCCATCAGTGGGCAGCAATCCTCTCAGAGGGCTTTCTTT. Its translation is CAISGQQSSQRAFF.